The rows below give T cell receptor beta chains drawn from one sample of a study of blood T cell repertoires in COVID-19. The data were produced by immunoSEQ multiplex PCR, yet TCRdb's version contains in-frame clones alone and is incomplete. The sample lists around 60,000 clones, roughly 83% occurring once. Sequenced material: peripheral blood. The source of these receptors is a man aged 45 to 65 with COVID-19, enrolled during active disease. CDR3s leave out the opening cysteine and the closing phenylalanine or tryptophan. Clone size, where shown, is once, few, many, or a class for clones that have expanded.

cdr3_length j_call v_call clone_size cdr3_aa
15 TRBJ2-7 TRBV7-8 once ASSLEIRGGTSYEQY
10 TRBJ2-3 TRBV2 . ASSVVPDTQY
13 TRBJ1-1 TRBV9 . ASSVTGGADTEAF
11 TRBJ2-3 TRBV5-1 . ASSLEGARAQY
12 TRBJ1-2 TRBV3-1/TRBV3-2 . ASSRGRANYGYT
11 TRBJ1-2 TRBV29-1 . SVGDRGASGYT
14 TRBJ2-7 TRBV5-1 few ASSLEGGFRGYEQY
12 TRBJ2-1 TRBV6-5 . ASSYSTLSNEQF
13 TRBJ2-7 TRBV6-5 . ASSYSTGGSYEQY
12 TRBJ1-1 TRBV6-6 . ASTLQGVNTEAF
12 TRBJ2-3 TRBV7-9 once ASSFSGRADTQY
11 TRBJ1-2 TRBV12-3/TRBV12-4 . ASTMTGNYGYT
13 TRBJ1-1 TRBV5-6 . ASSLEGHGVIEAF
14 TRBJ2-7 TRBV7-6 . ASSAATTGGSYEQY
16 TRBJ2-1 TRBV19 . ASSIWGGSSASYNEQF
13 TRBJ1-6 TRBV5-1 . ASSLTVIGNSPLH
11 TRBJ2-7 TRBV29-1 . SVGDRASYEQY
14 TRBJ2-1 TRBV5-1 once ASSLVSGAVYNEQF
13 TRBJ1-6 TRBV3-1/TRBV3-2 . ASSQVGGSSIPLH
14 TRBJ2-2 TRBV5-1 . ASSLEIRQLTGELF
12 TRBJ2-1 TRBV27 . ASRDEREGLKQF
11 TRBJ2-2 TRBV7-3 . ASSFLNTGELF
9 TRBJ2-1 TRBV29-1 . SVQGGNEQF
13 TRBJ2-7 TRBV3-1/TRBV3-2 . ASSPKTSGGYEQY
15 TRBJ2-1 TRBV4-3 . ASSQGPGTSAVGEQF
11 TRBJ1-6 TRBV29-1 . SVADRIGSPLH
13 TRBJ2-1 TRBV7-3 . ASGSPAGGGNEQF
11 TRBJ1-1 TRBV6-5 few ASSYSGGGRDF
11 TRBJ1-5 TRBV12-3/TRBV12-4 . ASSLINGGPQH
11 TRBJ2-2 TRBV24-1 . ATGQGATGELF
12 TRBJ1-1 TRBV7-9 . ASSLGAGVTEAF
12 TRBJ1-5 TRBV5-8 . ASSGGTVNQPQH
11 TRBJ1-3 TRBV12-3/TRBV12-4 . ATAGGIWNTIY
10 TRBJ1-1 TRBV13 . ASSRQYTEAF
11 TRBJ2-7 TRBV9 . ASSGQERSEQY